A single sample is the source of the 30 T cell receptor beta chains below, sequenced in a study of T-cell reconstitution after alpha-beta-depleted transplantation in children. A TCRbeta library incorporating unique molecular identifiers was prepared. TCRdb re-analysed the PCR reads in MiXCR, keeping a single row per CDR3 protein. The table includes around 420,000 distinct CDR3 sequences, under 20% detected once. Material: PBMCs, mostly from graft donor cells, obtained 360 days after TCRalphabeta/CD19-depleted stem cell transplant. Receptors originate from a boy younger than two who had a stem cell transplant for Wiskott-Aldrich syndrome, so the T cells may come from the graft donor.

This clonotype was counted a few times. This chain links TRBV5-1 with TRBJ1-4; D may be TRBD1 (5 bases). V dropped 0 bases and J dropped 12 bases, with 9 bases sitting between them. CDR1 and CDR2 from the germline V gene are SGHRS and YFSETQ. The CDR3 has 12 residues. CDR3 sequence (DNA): TGCGCCAGCAGCTTGGGGGGCTCCCAACTGTTTTTT. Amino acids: CASSLGGSQLFF. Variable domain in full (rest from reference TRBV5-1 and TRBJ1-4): KAGVTQTPRYLIKTRGQQVTLSCSPISGHRSVSWYQQTPGQGLQFLFEYFSETQRNKGNFPGRFSGRQFSNSRSEMNVSTLELGDSALYLCASSLGGSQLFFGSGTQLSVL.

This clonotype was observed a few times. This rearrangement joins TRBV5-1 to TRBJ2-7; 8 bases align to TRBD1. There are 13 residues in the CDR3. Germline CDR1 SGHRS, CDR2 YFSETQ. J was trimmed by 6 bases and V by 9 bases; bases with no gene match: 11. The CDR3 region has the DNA TGCGCCACTCAGGGGGCCCCGGCTGGCGAGCAGTACTTC. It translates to CATQGAPAGEQYF.

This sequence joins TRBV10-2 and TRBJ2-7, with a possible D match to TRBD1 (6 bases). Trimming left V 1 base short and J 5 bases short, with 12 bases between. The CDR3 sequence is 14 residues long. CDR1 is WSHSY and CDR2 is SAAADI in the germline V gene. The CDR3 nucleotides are TGCGCCAGCAGTGAGTGGGGGCGCATCGACGAGCAGTACTTC. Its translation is CASSEWGRIDEQYF.

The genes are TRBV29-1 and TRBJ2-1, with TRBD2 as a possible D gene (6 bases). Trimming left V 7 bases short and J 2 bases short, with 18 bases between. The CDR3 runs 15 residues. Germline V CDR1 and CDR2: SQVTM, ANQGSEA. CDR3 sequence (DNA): TGCAGCGCCTATCGGGACTTCTCGACCTACAATGAGCAGTTCTTC. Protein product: CSAYRDFSTYNEQFF.

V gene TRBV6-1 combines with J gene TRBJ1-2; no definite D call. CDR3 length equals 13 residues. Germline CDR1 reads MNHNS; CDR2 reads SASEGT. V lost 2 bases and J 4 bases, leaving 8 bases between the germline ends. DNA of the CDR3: TGTGCCAGCAGTGAACGAGGGCTCTATGGCTACACCTTC. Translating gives CASSERGLYGYTF.

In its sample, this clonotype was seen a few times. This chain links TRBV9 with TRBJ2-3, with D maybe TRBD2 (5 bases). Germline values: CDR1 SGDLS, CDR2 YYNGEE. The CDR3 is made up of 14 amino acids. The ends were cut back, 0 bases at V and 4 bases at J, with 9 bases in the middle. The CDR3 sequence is CASSVGGSADTQYF. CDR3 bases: TGTGCCAGCAGCGTAGGTGGGAGCGCAGATACGCAGTATTTT. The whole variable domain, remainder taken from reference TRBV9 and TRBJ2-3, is DSGVTQTPKHLITATGQRVTLRCSPRSGDLSVYWYQQSLDQGLQFLIQYYNGEERAKGNILERFSAQQFPDLHSELNLSSLELGDSALYFCASSVGGSADTQYFGPGTRLTVL.

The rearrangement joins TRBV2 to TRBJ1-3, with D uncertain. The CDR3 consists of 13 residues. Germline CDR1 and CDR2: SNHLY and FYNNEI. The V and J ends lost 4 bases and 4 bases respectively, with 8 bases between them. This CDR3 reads CASSGRRGNTIYF. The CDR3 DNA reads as TGTGCCAGCAGTGGGCGGAGGGGAAACACCATATATTTT.

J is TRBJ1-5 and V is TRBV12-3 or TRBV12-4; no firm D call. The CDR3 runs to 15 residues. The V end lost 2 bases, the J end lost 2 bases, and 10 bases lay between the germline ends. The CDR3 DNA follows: TGTGCCAGCAGTTTAAAGGGTCAGGGCAATCAGCCCCAGCATTTT. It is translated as CASSLKGQGNQPQHF.

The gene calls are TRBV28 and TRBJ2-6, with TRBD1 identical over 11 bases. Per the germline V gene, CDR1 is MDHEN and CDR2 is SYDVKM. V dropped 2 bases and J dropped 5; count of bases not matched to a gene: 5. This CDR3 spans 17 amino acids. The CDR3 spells CASSLPGTGGRANVLTF. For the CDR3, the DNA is TGTGCCAGCAGTTTACCCGGGACAGGGGGGCGGGCCAACGTCCTGACTTTC.

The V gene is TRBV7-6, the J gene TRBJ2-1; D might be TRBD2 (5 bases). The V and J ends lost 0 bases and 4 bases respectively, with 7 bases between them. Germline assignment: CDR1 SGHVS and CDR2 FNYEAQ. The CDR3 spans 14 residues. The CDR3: CASSLAGDYNEQFF. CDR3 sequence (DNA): TGTGCCAGCAGCTTAGCGGGAGATTACAATGAGCAGTTCTTC.

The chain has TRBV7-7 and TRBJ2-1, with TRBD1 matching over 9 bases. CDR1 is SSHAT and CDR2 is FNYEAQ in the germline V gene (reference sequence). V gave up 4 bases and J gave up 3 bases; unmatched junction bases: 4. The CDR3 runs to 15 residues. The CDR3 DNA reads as TGTGCCAGCAGCTCAGGACAGGGGAACTACAATGAGCAGTTCTTC. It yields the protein CASSSGQGNYNEQFF.

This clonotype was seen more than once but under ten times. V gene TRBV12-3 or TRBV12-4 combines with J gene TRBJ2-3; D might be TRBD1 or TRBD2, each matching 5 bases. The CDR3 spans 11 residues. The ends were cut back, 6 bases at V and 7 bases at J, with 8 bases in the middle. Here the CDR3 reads CASRRGYTQYF. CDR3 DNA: TGTGCCAGCAGGAGGGGATATACGCAGTATTTT.

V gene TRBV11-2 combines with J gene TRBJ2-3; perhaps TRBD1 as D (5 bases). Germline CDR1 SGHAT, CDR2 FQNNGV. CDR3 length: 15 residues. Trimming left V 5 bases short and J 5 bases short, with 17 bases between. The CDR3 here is CASSRQKGPVDTQYF. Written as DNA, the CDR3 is TGTGCCAGCAGCCGCCAAAAGGGGCCGGTAGATACGCAGTATTTT.

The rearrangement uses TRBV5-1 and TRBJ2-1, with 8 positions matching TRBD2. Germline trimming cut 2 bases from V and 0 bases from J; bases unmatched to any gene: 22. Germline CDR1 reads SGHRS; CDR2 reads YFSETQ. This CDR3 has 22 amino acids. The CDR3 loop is CASSFSSIPGTSGASSYNEQFF. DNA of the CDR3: TGCGCCAGCAGCTTTTCCAGTATTCCGGGAACTAGCGGCGCCAGCTCCTACAATGAGCAGTTCTTC.

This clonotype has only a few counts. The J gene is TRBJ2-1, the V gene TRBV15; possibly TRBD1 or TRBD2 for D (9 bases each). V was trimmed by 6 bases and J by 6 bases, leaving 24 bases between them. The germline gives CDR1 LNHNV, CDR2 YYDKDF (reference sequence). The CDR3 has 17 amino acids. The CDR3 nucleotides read TGTGCCACCAGTATGACAGGGGGGTTGGGACTAGCCAATGAGCAGTTCTTC. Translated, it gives CATSMTGGLGLANEQFF.

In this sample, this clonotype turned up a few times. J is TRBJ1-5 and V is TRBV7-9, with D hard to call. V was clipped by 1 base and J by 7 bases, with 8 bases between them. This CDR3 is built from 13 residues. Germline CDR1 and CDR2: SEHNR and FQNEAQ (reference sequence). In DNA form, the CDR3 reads TGTGCCAGCAGCTTAGAGGCGGGCCAGCCCCAGCATTTT. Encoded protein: CASSLEAGQPQHF.

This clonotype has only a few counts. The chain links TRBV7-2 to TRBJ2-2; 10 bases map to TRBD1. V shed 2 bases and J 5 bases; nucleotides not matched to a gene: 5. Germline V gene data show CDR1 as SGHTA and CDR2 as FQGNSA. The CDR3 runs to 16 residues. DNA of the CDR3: TGTGCCAGCAGCTTATACCGGGACAGGGGAACCGGGGAGCTGTTTTTT. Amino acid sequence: CASSLYRDRGTGELFF.

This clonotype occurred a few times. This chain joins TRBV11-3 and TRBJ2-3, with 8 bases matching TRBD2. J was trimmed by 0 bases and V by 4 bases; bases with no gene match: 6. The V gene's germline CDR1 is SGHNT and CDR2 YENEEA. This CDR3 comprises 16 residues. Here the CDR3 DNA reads TGTGCCAGCAGCTCATTAGCGGGACTAAGCACAGATACGCAGTATTTT. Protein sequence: CASSSLAGLSTDTQYF.

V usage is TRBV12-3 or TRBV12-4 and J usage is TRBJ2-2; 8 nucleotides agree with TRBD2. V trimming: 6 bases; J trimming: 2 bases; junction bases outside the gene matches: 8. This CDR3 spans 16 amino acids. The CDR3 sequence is CASSQGTRGNTGELFF. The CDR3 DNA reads TGTGCCAGCAGCCAAGGGACTAGAGGCAACACCGGGGAGCTGTTTTTT.

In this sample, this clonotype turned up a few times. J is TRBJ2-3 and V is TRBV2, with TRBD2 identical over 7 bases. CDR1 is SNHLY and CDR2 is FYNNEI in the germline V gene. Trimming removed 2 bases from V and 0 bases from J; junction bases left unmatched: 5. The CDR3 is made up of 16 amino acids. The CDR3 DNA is TGTGCCAGCAGTGAACTACTAGCGCAGAGCACAGATACGCAGTATTTT. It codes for CASSELLAQSTDTQYF.

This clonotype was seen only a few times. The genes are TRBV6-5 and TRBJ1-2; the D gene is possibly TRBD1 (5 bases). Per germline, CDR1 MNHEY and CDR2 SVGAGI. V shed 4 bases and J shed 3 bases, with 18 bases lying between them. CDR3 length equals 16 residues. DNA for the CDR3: TGTGCCAGCAGTTCACGGGACGGGGCGCTACACTATGGCTACACCTTC. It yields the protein CASSSRDGALHYGYTF.

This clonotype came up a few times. The CDR3 here is CASSQRGLAGGGGETQYF. CDR3 nucleotide sequence: TGCGCCAGCAGCCAAAGGGGACTAGCGGGAGGTGGAGGAGAGACCCAGTACTTC. V gene TRBV4-3 combines with J gene TRBJ2-5; 15 nucleotides align to TRBD2. Looked up from germline, CDR1 is LGHNA and CDR2 is YSLEER. Trimming cost V 2 bases and J 4 bases; bases outside gene matches: 8. CDR3 length: 18 amino acids.

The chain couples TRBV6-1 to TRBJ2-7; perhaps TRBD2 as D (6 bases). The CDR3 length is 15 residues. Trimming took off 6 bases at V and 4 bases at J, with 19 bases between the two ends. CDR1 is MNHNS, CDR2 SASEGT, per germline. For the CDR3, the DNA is TGTGCCAGCAGACCGCAGGGAGGCGGTTATTACGAGCAGTACTTC. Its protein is CASRPQGGGYYEQYF.

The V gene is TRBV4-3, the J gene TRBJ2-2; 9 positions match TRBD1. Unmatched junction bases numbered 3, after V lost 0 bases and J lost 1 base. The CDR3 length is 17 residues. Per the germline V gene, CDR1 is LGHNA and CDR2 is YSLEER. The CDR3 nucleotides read TGCGCCAGCAGCCAAGACGGACAGGGGTGGAACACCGGGGAGCTGTTTTTT. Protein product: CASSQDGQGWNTGELFF.

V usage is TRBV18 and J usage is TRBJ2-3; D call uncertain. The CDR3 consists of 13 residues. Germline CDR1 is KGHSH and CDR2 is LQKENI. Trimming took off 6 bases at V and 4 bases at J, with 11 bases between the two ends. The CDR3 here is CASSPAPADTQYF. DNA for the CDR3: TGTGCCAGCTCCCCGGCCCCCGCAGATACGCAGTATTTT.

The CDR3 sequence: CASSGDPGQVVYEQYF. CDR3 bases: TGTGCCAGCAGCGGAGATCCGGGACAGGTAGTCTACGAGCAGTACTTC. The V and J genes are TRBV7-9 and TRBJ2-7, with TRBD1 identical over 8 bases. The CDR3 covers 16 residues. Germline CDR1 SEHNR, CDR2 FQNEAQ (reference sequence). Unmatched junction bases numbered 12, after V lost 5 bases and J lost 3 bases.

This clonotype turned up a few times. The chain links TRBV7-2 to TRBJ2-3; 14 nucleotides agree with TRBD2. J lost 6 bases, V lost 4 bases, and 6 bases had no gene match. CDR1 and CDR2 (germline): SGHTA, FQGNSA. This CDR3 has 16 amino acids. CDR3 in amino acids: CASSSWTSGGMDTQYF. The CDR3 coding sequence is TGTGCCAGCAGCTCTTGGACTAGCGGGGGGATGGATACGCAGTATTTT.

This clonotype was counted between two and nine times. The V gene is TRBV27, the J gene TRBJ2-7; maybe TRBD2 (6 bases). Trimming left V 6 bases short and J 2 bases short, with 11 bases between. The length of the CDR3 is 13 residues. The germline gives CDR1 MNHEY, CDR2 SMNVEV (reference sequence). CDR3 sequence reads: CASSGGGAYEQYF. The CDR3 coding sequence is TGTGCCAGCAGCGGGGGTGGGGCCTACGAGCAGTACTTC.

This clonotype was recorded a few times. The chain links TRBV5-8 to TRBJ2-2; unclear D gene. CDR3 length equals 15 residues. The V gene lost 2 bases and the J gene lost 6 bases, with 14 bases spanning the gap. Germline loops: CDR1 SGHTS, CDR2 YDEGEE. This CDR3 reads CASSFYPHRPGELFF. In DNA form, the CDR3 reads TGTGCCAGCAGCTTCTATCCACACCGCCCCGGGGAGCTGTTTTTT. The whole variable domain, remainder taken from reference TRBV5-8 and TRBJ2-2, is EAGVTQSPTHLIKTRGQQATLRCSPISGHTSVYWYQQALGLGLQFLLWYDEGEERNRGNFPPRFSGRQFPNYSSELNVNALELEDSALYLCASSFYPHRPGELFFGEGSRLTVL.

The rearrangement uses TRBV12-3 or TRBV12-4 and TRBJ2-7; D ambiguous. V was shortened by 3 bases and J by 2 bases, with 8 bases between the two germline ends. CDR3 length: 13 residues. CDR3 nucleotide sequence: TGTGCCAGCAGTTTTAGACCAGCCTACGAGCAGTACTTC. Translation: CASSFRPAYEQYF.